The subject of this entry is one T cell receptor (beta chain). The CDR3 covers 14 residues. V was trimmed by 6 bases and J by 0 bases, leaving 11 bases between them. Germline-derived CDR1 and CDR2 are SGDLS and YYNGEE. The data are from a study of cytomegalovirus exposure and HLA in healthy donors. Primers: 60 Vbeta forward and 13 Jbeta reverse. Clones were sequenced by immunoSEQ multiplex PCR, and TCRdb holds only the in-frame ones, with some missing. The sample lists roughly 100,000 clones, 79% occurring once. This chain joins TRBV9 and TRBJ2-3; perhaps TRBD1 as D (5 bases). Sequenced material: PBMCs. This TCR was recovered from a male donor in good health and CMV-seropositive. CDR3 in DNA: TGTGCCAGCAAAGCAGGGCCTAGCACAGATACGCAGTATTTT. This codes for CASKAGPSTDTQYF.